These T cell receptor beta chains were read from a single sample in a study of T cells in Graves' hyperthyroidism and ophthalmopathy. TCRdb independently ran MiXCR on the multiplex PCR reads; one entry per CDR3 protein. The sample has roughly 740,000 distinct CDR3 sequences, about a sixth seen once. Sequencing input: blood. These receptors all stem from a man younger than 35 with Graves' hyperthyroidism. Both conserved end residues are part of each CDR3. D genes are given only for firm matches. The size entry is marked missing in some rows and otherwise reads once, few, many or a size class.

j_call v_call d_call clone_size cdr3_nt cdr3_aa
TRBJ2-7 TRBV28 NA many TGTGCCAGCACACCCGGACTGTACCAAGAGCAGTACTTC CASTPGLYQEQYF
TRBJ2-7 TRBV28 NA few TGTGCCAGCAGTCCTTCACCGTTCTACGAGCAGTACTTC CASSPSPFYEQYF
TRBJ2-4 TRBV30 NA few TGTGCCTGGAGTGTGATCCTCTCCATCGCCAAAAACATTCAGTACTTC CAWSVILSIAKNIQYF
TRBJ2-5 TRBV28 TRBD1 many TGTGCCAGCAGTGGGGACAGGGATCAAGAGACCCAGTACTTC CASSGDRDQETQYF
TRBJ1-4 TRBV2 TRBD1 many TGTGCCAGCAAGGACAGGGCGACTAATGAAAAACTGTTTTTT CASKDRATNEKLFF
TRBJ2-5 TRBV5-1 NA few TGCGCCAGCAGCTTGGCAGCGGCGTTTCAAGAGACCCAGTACTTC CASSLAAAFQETQYF
TRBJ2-5 TRBV7-9 NA NA TGTGCCAGCAGCGCGCAGGGGCAAGAGACCCAGTACTTC CASSAQGQETQYF
TRBJ2-7 TRBV4-3 NA NA TGCGCCAGCAGCCAAGTTCCTCGTTCCTACGAGCAGTACTTC CASSQVPRSYEQYF
TRBJ1-4 TRBV5-5 NA NA TGTGCCAGCAGTCCAAGGACTGCTGCAGAAAAACTGTTTTTT CASSPRTAAEKLFF
TRBJ2-3 TRBV2 NA many TGTGCCAGCAGTGAAGGTCAACGGAGTTCAGATACGCAGTATTTT CASSEGQRSSDTQYF
TRBJ2-1 TRBV7-9 NA NA TGTGCCAGCAGGGACGCCTCTCGAGAGCAGTTCTTC CASRDASREQFF
TRBJ2-1 TRBV18 NA many TGTGCCAGCTCACGCAACGGAGGTCGGAACAATGAGCAGTTCTTC CASSRNGGRNNEQFF
TRBJ2-5 TRBV28 NA few TGTGCCAGCAGCAGGACCGACCATAGGGTGACCCAGTACTTC CASSRTDHRVTQYF
TRBJ1-2 TRBV11-3 NA few TGTGCCAGCAGCTCCGAGGGCGGGGACTATGGCTACACCTTC CASSSEGGDYGYTF
TRBJ2-7 TRBV2 TRBD2 many TGTGCCAGCAGTGAAGAACTAGCGGGCTACGAGCAGTACTTC CASSEELAGYEQYF
TRBJ2-7 TRBV9 TRBD2 few TGTGCCAGCAGCGTATCTAGCGGGAGTATCTACGAGCAGTACTTC CASSVSSGSIYEQYF
TRBJ2-7 TRBV18 TRBD2 many TGTGCCAGCTCACAAATAGCGGGGCAGATCTCCTACGAGCAGTACTTC CASSQIAGQISYEQYF
TRBJ2-3 TRBV20-1 TRBD1 NA TGCAGTGCTAGAGCGCCAGGGGGAGAAGATACGCAGTATTTT CSARAPGGEDTQYF
TRBJ2-7 TRBV20-1 NA NA TGCAGTGCTGACAGCCAGAAAAACGAGCAGTACTTC CSADSQKNEQYF
TRBJ2-7 TRBV28 NA NA TGTGCCAGCAGGTCCATAACAGGAATCTACGAGCAGTACTTC CASRSITGIYEQYF
TRBJ2-7 TRBV3-1 NA few TGTGCCAGCAGCCAAGGGCCCCAGCATTACAAATCCTACGAGCAGTACTTC CASSQGPQHYKSYEQYF
TRBJ2-2 TRBV29-1 TRBD2 NA TGCAGCGTTGAAGAGCGCGGGACGGGGCGAGCGGGGGTCCGGGGGCTGTTTTTT CSVEERGTGRAGVRGLFF
TRBJ2-5 TRBV7-2 NA many TGTGCCAGCAGCTTAGTAGGTAGCGCGAGAGAGACCCAGTACTTC CASSLVGSARETQYF
TRBJ2-2 TRBV6-1 NA few TGTGCCAGCAGTCCGCGCACAGGGCCCGGGGAGCTGTTTTTT CASSPRTGPGELFF
TRBJ2-1 TRBV18 NA NA TGTGCCAGCTCATCGGACACCCCAACGAAGTTCTTC CASSSDTPTKFF
TRBJ1-1 TRBV19 NA few TGTGCCAGTAGTATCCACAGGGTGAACACTGAAGCTTTCTTT CASSIHRVNTEAFF
TRBJ2-2 TRBV28 TRBD2 NA TGTGCCAGCAGTTTAGGGACTAGCGGAGCCAGGGAGCTGTTTTTT CASSLGTSGARELFF
TRBJ1-1 TRBV15 NA many TGTGCCACCAGCAGACAGCCGATGAACACTGAAGCTTTCTTT CATSRQPMNTEAFF
TRBJ2-7 TRBV6-2/TRBV6-3 TRBD2 many TGTGCCAGCACTGACGCGGGACTAGGAAACAACGAGCAGTACTTC CASTDAGLGNNEQYF
TRBJ2-1 TRBV6-1 NA few TGTGCCGGCCAAACGAGGCCCTACAATGAGCAGTTCTTC CAGQTRPYNEQFF
TRBJ2-5 TRBV20-1 TRBD2 many TGCAGTGCTAGAAGGACTAGCGGTCTAGTTAAGTACTTC CSARRTSGLVKYF
TRBJ2-2 TRBV2 NA many TGTGCCAGCAGTGTTCCAGCGCTGAACACCGGGGAGCTGTTTTTT CASSVPALNTGELFF
TRBJ1-6 TRBV12-3/TRBV12-4 TRBD1 many TGTGCCAGCGGTCGGGACAGTAATTCACCCCTCCACTTT CASGRDSNSPLHF
TRBJ2-2 TRBV2 TRBD1 many TGTGCCAGCCGTAGACAGGGGAACACCGGGGAGCTGTTTTTT CASRRQGNTGELFF
TRBJ2-3 TRBV19 NA NA TGTGCCAGTAGTATAGATAGCAGCACAGATACGCAGTATTTT CASSIDSSTDTQYF
TRBJ1-5 TRBV20-1 TRBD1 NA TGCAGTGCTAACCTCGACAGGGGGTTGGATCAGCCCCAGCATTTT CSANLDRGLDQPQHF
TRBJ2-2 TRBV28 NA few TGTGCCAGCAGTGGTTTTACCGGGCCGAGGAACACCGGGGAGCTGTTTTTT CASSGFTGPRNTGELFF
TRBJ1-6 TRBV10-3 NA NA TGTGCCAACGGGGGGGGGCGAAATAATTCACCCCTCCACTTT CANGGGRNNSPLHF
TRBJ1-5 TRBV5-6 NA once TGTGCCAGCAGCTTCAGAGGGATTTCGGGCAATCAGCCCCAGCATTTT CASSFRGISGNQPQHF
TRBJ1-1 TRBV6-1 TRBD1 many TGTGCCAGCAGTGGACAGGGTTCCCAAAACACTGAAGCTTTCTTT CASSGQGSQNTEAFF
TRBJ2-1 TRBV20-1 TRBD2 many TGCAGTGCTAAGGACCAGCGGGGATACAATGAGCAGTTCTTC CSAKDQRGYNEQFF